This T cell receptor beta chain is from a study of blood T cell repertoires in COVID-19. In the study overall: Acute-phase and convalescent COVID-19 samples originated in the United States, Italy and Spain. Nucleic acid was either cDNA or gDNA, and it came from T cells, B-cell-depleted T cells, or PBMCs.

Trimming took off 11 bases at V and 2 bases at J, with 7 bases between the two ends. From germline, CDR1 is MNHNY and CDR2 SVGAGI (reference sequence). CDR3 size: 11 residues. In the authors' workflow: The authors estimated nucleated cell counts from reference gene primer amplification. Method: immunoSEQ multiplex PCR; TCRdb's copy keeps in-frame clones and lacks some. V, J and clone size were drawn from that table, and D and trimming were deduced from the DNA. There are 40,000 to 45,000 clones in the sample; more than 70% occur only once, and over 2% lies in the top ten. The V gene is TRBV6-6, the J gene TRBJ1-3, with D perhaps matching TRBD1 (5 bases). The TCR sequence derives from a human donor in a cohort sampled during active COVID-19. Sequenced material: peripheral blood. The CDR3 sequence is CAFRAGNTIYF. CDR3 in DNA: TGTGCCTTCAGGGCTGGAAACACCATATATTTT.